Following are 6 T cell receptor beta chains from one sample sequenced in a study of immune characterization of retroperitoneal liposarcoma. Each CDR3 protein is one row after TCRdb ran MiXCR on the PCR reads. The table shows some 9,600 distinct CDR3 sequences, with approximately 35% occurring only once. Specimen: tumor tissue. These receptors all come from a male donor with retroperitoneal liposarcoma.

The genes are TRBV7-2 and TRBJ2-1, with 9 bases matching TRBD2. The DNA matches TRBJ2-5 better at its end, which makes the J call doubtful. This CDR3 is 14 amino acids long. Germline V gene sequence: CDR1 SGHTA, CDR2 FQGNSA. CDR3: CASSVTSGGGTQYF. DNA of the CDR3: TGTGCCAGCAGCGTGACTAGCGGAGGCGGGACCCAGTACTTC.

This clonotype turned up a few times. This chain connects TRBV27 to TRBJ2-1, with D hard to call. The DNA end lines up better with TRBJ2-7; the J call may be wrong. CDR1 is MNHEY, CDR2 SMNVEV, per germline (reference sequence). CDR3 size: 15 residues. As DNA, the CDR3 is TGTGCCAGCAGTTTAAGGGCGTTCTACTTTTGGGAGCAGTACTTC. This encodes CASSLRAFYFWEQYF.

This clonotype has a handful of counts. V gene TRBV6-5 combines with J gene TRBJ2-1, with D hard to call. Trimming stripped 0 bases from V and 7 bases from J, with 22 bases between. This CDR3 region has 18 residues. In germline, CDR1 is MNHEY, CDR2 SVGAGI. DNA for the CDR3: TGTGCCAGCAGTTACTCATTTTACGTGGGGTATATTTGGAATGAGCAGTTCTTC. It translates to CASSYSFYVGYIWNEQFF.

This clonotype was detected many times. The chain has TRBV7-6 and TRBJ2-1; D may be TRBD1 (7 bases). Trimming took 2 bases from V and 10 from J, leaving 15 bases between them. CDR3 length: 14 amino acids. The V gene's germline CDR1 is SGHVS and CDR2 FNYEAQ. The CDR3 DNA is TGTGCCAGCAGCTTACGCCAGGGGGGATACGAGCAGTTCTTC. Amino acids: CASSLRQGGYEQFF.

This clonotype occurred many times. The chain links TRBV12-3 or TRBV12-4 to TRBJ2-4; TRBD2 agrees at 7 bases. This CDR3 has 15 amino acids. V shed 2 bases and J 1 base; nucleotides not matched to a gene: 2. The CDR3 loop is CASSLSGGAKNIQYF. CDR3 coding DNA: TGTGCCAGCAGTTTATCCGGGGGGGCCAAAAACATTCAGTACTTC.

This clonotype appeared a single time. V is TRBV6-1 and J is TRBJ2-4; 7 positions agree with TRBD2. The CDR3 runs 13 residues. In germline, CDR1 is MNHNS, CDR2 SASEGT. V lost 9 bases to trimming and J lost 5 bases; unmatched junction nucleotides: 7. CDR3 region: CASFGGVENIQYF. In DNA, the CDR3 is TGTGCCAGTTTTGGGGGGGTCGAAAACATTCAGTACTTC.